These 20 T cell receptor beta chains originate from one sample sequenced in a study of blood T cell repertoires in COVID-19. The data were produced by immunoSEQ multiplex PCR, yet TCRdb's version contains in-frame clones alone and is incomplete. Among about 250,000 clones listed, 70% to 90% were seen once. The sample was PBMCs or T cells enriched from blood (not recorded which). The source of these receptors is a woman aged 25 to 39 who had recovered from COVID-19.

V usage is TRBV30 and J usage is TRBJ1-4, with D uncertain. This CDR3 is 14 amino acids long. Trimming took off 4 bases at V and 3 bases at J, with 12 bases between the two ends. From germline, CDR1 is GTSNPN and CDR2 SVGIG (reference sequence). CDR3 protein: CAWNRQASNEKLFF. CDR3 DNA sequence: TGTGCCTGGAATCGCCAGGCATCTAATGAAAAACTGTTTTTT.

V usage is TRBV29-1 and J usage is TRBJ2-3; 12 bases match TRBD2. The trim removed 4 bases at V and 0 bases at J, leaving 8 bases unmatched. This CDR3 region has 17 residues. Germline values: CDR1 SQVTM, CDR2 ANQGSEA. CDR3 sequence reads: CSVASPGLAGSTDTQYF. The CDR3 region has the DNA TGCAGCGTTGCGAGCCCGGGACTAGCGGGTAGCACAGATACGCAGTATTTT.

This clone has only a few counts. V usage is TRBV5-1 and J usage is TRBJ1-4; weak D call: TRBD1 (5 bases). The CDR3 sequence is 14 residues long. V was trimmed by 2 bases and J by 6 bases, leaving 11 bases between them. The germline V gene encodes CDR1 SGHRS and CDR2 YFSETQ. CDR3: CASSLRGKDEKLFF. The CDR3 nucleotides are TGCGCCAGCAGCTTAAGGGGTAAAGATGAAAAACTGTTTTTT.

This rearrangement joins TRBV9 to TRBJ1-2, with TRBD1 identical over 8 bases. Germline loops: CDR1 SGDLS, CDR2 YYNGEE. The CDR3 has 12 amino acids. J was trimmed by 6 bases and V by 4 bases; bases with no gene match: 2. The CDR3 spells CASSLQGDGYTF. DNA of the CDR3: TGTGCCAGCAGCTTACAGGGGGATGGCTACACCTTC.

This chain connects TRBV27 to TRBJ1-5; D might be TRBD1 (6 bases). V shed 5 bases and J shed 7 bases, with 15 bases lying between them. Germline V gene sequence: CDR1 MNHEY, CDR2 SMNVEV (reference sequence). The CDR3 runs 14 residues. CDR3 sequence: CASSHRAAGQPQHF. Written as DNA, the CDR3 is TGTGCCAGCAGTCACAGGGCCGCCGGGCAGCCCCAGCATTTT.

This chain joins TRBV2 and TRBJ1-2, with TRBD1 identical over 7 bases. Germline assignment: CDR1 SNHLY and CDR2 FYNNEI. The trim removed 4 bases at V and 1 base at J, leaving 6 bases unmatched. There are 15 residues in the CDR3. CDR3 residues: CASSVDNRGNYGYTF. In DNA, the CDR3 is TGTGCCAGCAGTGTAGACAACAGGGGTAACTATGGCTACACCTTC.

The V gene is TRBV28, the J gene TRBJ2-2; TRBD1 aligns across 7 bases. The ends lost 4 bases at V and 1 base at J; junction bases unmatched: 6. The CDR3 has 16 amino acids. Germline CDR1 MDHEN, CDR2 SYDVKM. The chain's CDR3 is CASSSGGSRNTGELFF. In DNA, the CDR3 is TGTGCCAGCAGTTCAGGGGGTTCTAGGAACACCGGGGAGCTGTTTTTT.

This chain connects TRBV18 to TRBJ2-5; weak D call: TRBD2 (6 bases). Trimming shortened V by 3 bases and J by 7 bases, and 18 bases separated the two germline ends. Germline V CDR1 and CDR2: KGHSH, LQKENI. The length of the CDR3 is 15 residues. CDR3 in amino acids: CASSPYETSMGTQYF. The CDR3 DNA sequence: TGTGCCAGCTCACCTTACGAAACTAGCATGGGGACCCAGTACTTC.

The genes are TRBV28 and TRBJ2-1, with 8 positions matching TRBD2. The CDR3 runs to 13 residues. In germline, CDR1 is MDHEN, CDR2 SYDVKM. The trim removed 6 bases at V and 7 bases at J, leaving 5 bases unmatched. The CDR3 here is CASRSASGNEQFF. As DNA, the CDR3 is TGTGCCAGCAGATCGGCTAGCGGGAATGAGCAGTTCTTC.

The chain has TRBV19 and TRBJ1-5; 10 bases agree with TRBD1. This CDR3 spans 15 amino acids. CDR1 and CDR2 from the germline V gene are LNHDA and SQIVND (reference sequence). V lost 5 bases and J lost 5; bases outside the gene matches: 6. CDR3 bases: TGTGCCAGTAGTCAAACCGGGACAGGGGATCAGCCCCAGCATTTT. Translation: CASSQTGTGDQPQHF.

This chain links TRBV2 with TRBJ2-2; 9 nucleotides match TRBD1. The germline gives CDR1 SNHLY, CDR2 FYNNEI. The CDR3 spans 15 residues. The ends lost 6 bases at V and 0 bases at J; junction bases unmatched: 2. CDR3 loop: CASSWDRANTGELFF. For the CDR3, the DNA is TGTGCCAGCAGCTGGGACAGGGCGAACACCGGGGAGCTGTTTTTT.

This chain uses TRBV15 with TRBJ1-5, with a tentative D call TRBD1 (5 bases). The CDR3 runs 13 residues. V gave up 1 base and J gave up 4 bases, with 5 bases separating them. Germline CDR1 LNHNV, CDR2 YYDKDF (reference sequence). The CDR3 DNA reads as TGTGCCACCAGCAGAGCAGGGAATCAGCCCCAGCATTTT. Protein product: CATSRAGNQPQHF.

The rearrangement joins TRBV7-6 to TRBJ2-3, with TRBD2 matching 8 bases. The CDR3 has 17 amino acids. The J segment lost 0 bases and the V segment lost 1 base, leaving 6 bases of the junction unmatched. Germline CDR1 SGHVS, CDR2 FNYEAQ. The CDR3 loop is CASSLGAGASSTDTQYF. CDR3 DNA sequence: TGTGCCAGCAGCTTAGGAGCGGGAGCTTCAAGCACAGATACGCAGTATTTT.

The V gene is TRBV6-5, the J gene TRBJ1-5, with D possibly being TRBD1 (6 bases). Between the trimmed V and J ends, which lost 6 bases and 1 base, there was a span of 7 bases. Germline V gene data show CDR1 as MNHEY and CDR2 as SVGAGI. This CDR3 has 13 amino acids. The CDR3 nucleotides are TGTGCCAGCAGCAGGGGAAGCAATCAGCCCCAGCATTTT. The encoded protein is CASSRGSNQPQHF.

Regarding this clone: Other DNA variants within this sample encode the same CDR3. The chain carries TRBV5-1 and TRBJ1-2; 8 positions match TRBD1. V was clipped by 0 bases and J by 4 bases; unmatched bases: 5. CDR3 length: 15 residues. Per the germline V gene, CDR1 is SGHRS and CDR2 is YFSETQ. CDR3 nucleotide sequence: TGCGCCAGCAGCTTGGCCCTACAGGGGGGCTATGGCTACACCTTC. This encodes CASSLALQGGYGYTF.

This chain links TRBV18 with TRBJ1-5, with 7 positions matching TRBD1. J lost 4 bases, V lost 3 bases, and 9 bases had no gene match. This CDR3 spans 16 amino acids. Per germline, CDR1 KGHSH and CDR2 LQKENI. The CDR3, as DNA: TGTGCCAGCTCACCTCGACAGGGTAGGGGGAATCAGCCCCAGCATTTT. Amino acid sequence: CASSPRQGRGNQPQHF.

This sequence joins TRBV12-5 and TRBJ2-3, with a tentative D call TRBD2 (6 bases). The V gene's germline CDR1 is LGHNT and CDR2 FRNRAP. V was pared by 2 bases and J by 0 bases, with 21 bases between. This CDR3 contains 19 residues. The CDR3: CASGLNSEDKGTSTDTQYF. The CDR3 nucleotides are TGTGCTAGTGGTTTGAATTCCGAAGACAAGGGGACTAGCACAGATACGCAGTATTTT. Based on the CDR3 plus reference TRBV12-5 and TRBJ2-3, the full variable domain is DARVTQTPRHKVTEMGQEVTMRCQPILGHNTVFWYRQTMMQGLELLAYFRNRAPLDDSGMPKDRFSAEMPDATLATLKIQPSEPRDSAVYFCASGLNSEDKGTSTDTQYFGPGTRLTVL.

This sequence joins TRBV6-4 and TRBJ2-1, with 8 bases lining up with TRBD1. Germline V CDR1 and CDR2: MRHNA, SNTAGT. The CDR3 totals 13 residues. The V segment lost 6 bases and the J segment 6 bases; nucleotides outside the gene matches: 4. For the CDR3, the DNA is TGTGCCAGCAGAGCACAGGGGGGCAATGAGCAGTTCTTC. Its translation is CASRAQGGNEQFF.

The gene calls are TRBV27 and TRBJ1-6, with 10 bases aligning to TRBD1. The CDR3 consists of 14 residues. Germline V gives CDR1 MNHEY, CDR2 SMNVEV (reference sequence). Unmatched junction bases numbered 6, after V lost 7 bases and J lost 9 bases. The CDR3 loop reads CASTRGTGVSPLHF. The CDR3 bases are TGTGCCAGCACCCGGGGGACAGGGGTTTCACCCCTCCACTTT.

This clone occurred once. The J gene is TRBJ1-5, the V gene TRBV10-3; unclear D gene. From germline, CDR1 is ENHRY and CDR2 SYGVKD. The CDR3 runs to 12 residues. V was trimmed by 1 base and J by 7 bases, leaving 5 bases between them. CDR3 loop: CAISEYWQPQHF. DNA of the CDR3: TGTGCCATCAGTGAGTACTGGCAGCCCCAGCATTTT.